These T cell receptor beta chains were read from a single sample in a study of blood T cell repertoires in COVID-19. This table comes from immunoSEQ multiplex PCR, and its TCRdb copy is limited to in-frame clones, with some not included. The sample includes some 70,000 clones, 80% to 85% seen only once; the top ten take approximately 1.9%. Material for sequencing was peripheral blood. All receptors derive from a woman aged 60-70 years with acute or convalescent COVID-19. The CDR3 runs from the conserved cysteine through the conserved F or W.

j_call v_call cdr3_aa
TRBJ1-2 TRBV6-5 CAIGQAHYGYTF
TRBJ1-4 TRBV5-1 CASSPQGNNEKLFF
TRBJ2-3 TRBV6-4 CASSDSCRGRERTDTQYF
TRBJ2-3 TRBV5-1 CASQRTSGTDTQYF
TRBJ2-5 TRBV2 CASSSVPRGLGETQYF
TRBJ1-2 TRBV13 CASSFRGLEKGYTF
TRBJ2-7 TRBV6-5 CASTPGGSYEQYF
TRBJ1-2 TRBV5-4 CASSLVMGADGYTF
TRBJ2-7 TRBV24-1 CATSETTSGRAYEQYF
TRBJ2-2 TRBV9 CASSVAPGTSGAGELFF
TRBJ1-5 TRBV18 CASSLSGQRNQPQHF
TRBJ1-2 TRBV30 CAWSPGQGAYGYTF
TRBJ1-4 TRBV2 CASTRVRGEKLFF
TRBJ2-5 TRBV19 CASRSRGGTTQETQYF
TRBJ2-1 TRBV18 CASSPLAGAGNEQFF
TRBJ2-3 TRBV24-1 CATSLEGAADTQYF
TRBJ2-7 TRBV6-5 CASSRRGTYEQYF
TRBJ2-7 TRBV5-1 CASSRDTYYEQYF
TRBJ2-1 TRBV10-3 CATSLGGQYNEQFF
TRBJ1-5 TRBV19 CASTPNWGVRQPQHF
TRBJ1-1 TRBV19 CASRLQGVGTEAFF
TRBJ2-3 TRBV18 CASSPGTSGHTDTQYF
TRBJ2-1 TRBV13 CASSSLSGRYNNEQFF
TRBJ1-6 TRBV27 CASSPGQGSNSPLHF
TRBJ1-1 TRBV6-5 CASSFDRGLRKSEAFF